Presented here are 24 T cell receptor beta chains from one specimen sequenced in a study of blood T cells in healthy people across ages. The use of a sample-barcoded 5' primer and a J-beta primer mix characterized a second PCR of about 6 to 12 cycles. Via MiXCR, TCRdb re-called the 5' RACE reads, giving one row per CDR3 protein. The sample shows 710,000 or so distinct CDR3 sequences, less than 40% of them seen only once. Sequenced sample: blood. Receptors originate from a woman at least 80 years old in good health.

There are many counts of this clonotype. The CDR3: CSASEAKTYEQYF. DNA of the CDR3: TGCAGTGCTAGTGAAGCTAAAACCTACGAGCAGTACTTC. The chain links TRBV20-1 to TRBJ2-7; no definite D call. V lost 3 bases and J lost 2, with 11 bases in between. This CDR3 region has 13 residues. CDR1 and CDR2 from the germline V gene are DFQATT and SNEGSKA (reference sequence).

J is TRBJ2-1 and V is TRBV6-6; 9 bases are shared with TRBD1. The germline gives CDR1 MNHNY, CDR2 SVGAGI (reference sequence). V shed 4 bases, J shed 10 bases, and the junction held 8 bases outside the gene matches. This CDR3 is 14 amino acids long. DNA for the CDR3: TGTGCCAGCAGTTCGGACAGGGGATCCTACGAGCAGTTCTTC. This codes for CASSSDRGSYEQFF.

This clonotype was seen at least ten times. The chain recombines TRBV2 with TRBJ2-7; a weak D match, TRBD2 (5 bases). The germline V gene has CDR1 SNHLY and CDR2 FYNNEI. CDR3 length: 12 residues. Trimming left V 3 bases short and J 5 bases short, with 8 bases between. The CDR3 loop is CASSEEEDEQYF. The CDR3 region has the DNA TGTGCCAGCAGTGAGGAGGAGGACGAGCAGTACTTC.

This clonotype was observed a handful of times. The chain uses TRBV7-2 and TRBJ1-4; D unclear. Germline lookup yields CDR1 SGHTA and CDR2 FQGNSA. The CDR3 loop spans 14 amino acids. V lost 3 bases and J lost 0, with 5 bases in between. The CDR3 bases are TGTGCCAGCAGCTTCCAGCCAACTAATGAAAAACTGTTTTTT. Its translation is CASSFQPTNEKLFF.

This clonotype was recorded at least ten times. This rearrangement joins TRBV6-5 to TRBJ2-1; 11 nucleotides line up with TRBD2. CDR3 length: 13 residues. With V trimmed by 5 bases and J by 10 bases, 4 bases remained unmatched. CDR1 is MNHEY and CDR2 is SVGAGI in the germline V gene. CDR3 loop: CASSARLAGEQFF. CDR3 bases: TGTGCCAGCAGTGCCCGACTAGCGGGGGAGCAGTTCTTC.

This clonotype was seen ten or more times. This rearrangement joins TRBV5-1 to TRBJ1-2; no clear D. V was shortened by 0 bases and J by 7 bases, with 10 bases between the two germline ends. The V gene's germline CDR1 is SGHRS and CDR2 YFSETQ. The CDR3 has 13 residues. CDR3 amino acids: CASSLDTAGGYTF. In DNA form, the CDR3 reads TGCGCCAGCAGCTTGGATACGGCCGGTGGCTACACCTTC.

This clonotype was seen repeatedly, ten times or more. This chain joins TRBV6-1 and TRBJ2-4; a weak D match, TRBD2 (5 bases). The V end lost 3 bases, the J end lost 7 bases, and 7 bases lay between the germline ends. The CDR3 totals 12 residues. The germline V gene encodes CDR1 MNHNS and CDR2 SASEGT. Written as DNA, the CDR3 is TGTGCCAGCAGTGAGGAGGTGAACATTCAGTACTTC. This encodes CASSEEVNIQYF.

With regard to this clonotype: This may stem from a read error, because a much larger clone lies one nucleotide away. This chain links TRBV7-3 with TRBJ1-2; D possibly corresponds to TRBD1 (6 bases). The V end was cut by 2 bases, the J end by 7 bases, with 11 bases between. There are 13 residues in the CDR3. CDR1 and CDR2 from the germline V gene are SGHTA and FQGTGA. The CDR3 spells CASSLLGGCGYTF. As DNA, the CDR3 is TGTGCCAGCAGCTTACTGGGGGGCTGTGGCTACACCTTC.

This clonotype showed up many times. The rearrangement joins TRBV5-1 to TRBJ1-2; 8 nucleotides match TRBD1. Germline CDR1 SGHRS, CDR2 YFSETQ. This CDR3 has 16 residues. V lost 4 bases to trimming and J lost 2 bases; unmatched junction nucleotides: 10. The CDR3 DNA reads as TGCGCCAGCAGCCCCTCCGGACAGGGAGAAAACTATGGCTACACCTTC. As protein: CASSPSGQGENYGYTF.

This clonotype was detected a few times. This rearrangement joins TRBV28 to TRBJ1-2; 9 bases match TRBD1. CDR3 length: 15 amino acids. Losses at the gene ends were 3 bases for V and 7 bases for J; bases not matched to a gene: 9. CDR1 and CDR2 (germline): MDHEN, SYDVKM. For the CDR3, the DNA is TGTGCCAGCAGTTTTATAGGGGACAGGGAGCCTGGCTACACCTTC. This gives the protein CASSFIGDREPGYTF.

V and J are TRBV2 and TRBJ1-1, with a tentative D call TRBD1 (6 bases). Per germline, CDR1 SNHLY and CDR2 FYNNEI. This CDR3 is 13 amino acids long. With 4 bases removed from V and 4 bases from J, the gap between germline ends came to 10 bases. The CDR3 DNA reads as TGTGCCAGCAGTGCAGGGGCTTTCACTGAAGCTTTCTTT. Its protein product is CASSAGAFTEAFF.

The chain is built from TRBV7-3 and TRBJ2-1, with TRBD2 matching over 7 bases. The CDR3 is 15 amino acids. The germline V gene has CDR1 SGHTA and CDR2 FQGTGA. The ends lost 1 base at V and 7 bases at J; junction bases unmatched: 7. The CDR3 bases are TGTGCCAGCAGCTTAATCCTCGCGGGAGCTAATGAGCAGTTCTTC. This sequence encodes CASSLILAGANEQFF.

This clonotype was found many times. The chain carries TRBV2 and TRBJ2-7, with D unresolved. Trimming removed 7 bases at V and 1 base at J, with 11 bases between. The CDR3 is 13 amino acids. CDR1 and CDR2 (germline): SNHLY, FYNNEI. The CDR3 loop is CASNRVRSYEQYF. As DNA, the CDR3 is TGTGCCAGCAATCGAGTACGATCCTACGAGCAGTACTTC. The full variable domain, rest sourced from reference TRBV2 and TRBJ2-7, is EPEVTQTPSHQVTQMGQEVILRCVPISNHLYFYWYRQILGQKVEFLVSFYNNEISEKSEIFDDQFSVERPDGSNFTLKIRSTKLEDSAMYFCASNRVRSYEQYFGPGTRLTVT.

This clonotype showed up many times. The genes are TRBV5-1 and TRBJ1-2; tentatively, D is TRBD1 (6 bases). The germline V and J ends were trimmed by 3 bases and 8 bases, with 14 bases remaining between them. The germline gives CDR1 SGHRS, CDR2 YFSETQ. The CDR3 has 13 amino acids. The CDR3 spells CASSWKGERGYTF. The CDR3 DNA reads as TGCGCCAGCAGCTGGAAGGGGGAACGGGGCTACACCTTC.

As regards this clonotype: A read error is possible here, since a much larger clone lies one base away. CDR3 protein: CAWITGNSGANVRTF. The DNA of the CDR3 is TGTGCCTGGATAACAGGAAACTCTGGGGCCAACGTCCGGACTTTC. The chain is built from TRBV30 and TRBJ2-6, with D possibly TRBD1 on 5 matching bases. The CDR3 sequence is 15 residues long. CDR1 GTSNPN and CDR2 SVGIG come from the germline V gene (reference sequence).

Ten or more counts support this clonotype. The chain joins TRBV20-1 to TRBJ2-3, with D maybe TRBD1 (5 bases). CDR3 length: 15 amino acids. Germline V gene sequence: CDR1 DFQATT, CDR2 SNEGSKA (reference sequence). V dropped 6 bases and J dropped 2 bases, with 18 bases sitting between them. CDR3 in amino acids: CSARVQGTYTDTQYF. The CDR3 nucleotides read TGCAGTGCAAGGGTCCAGGGAACCTACACAGATACGCAGTATTTT.

This clonotype occurred many times. The CDR3 loop reads CSVPRIPGTGTRDEQFF. CDR3 DNA: TGCAGTGTCCCGAGAATACCCGGGACGGGGACCCGCGATGAGCAGTTCTTC. This rearrangement joins TRBV20-1 to TRBJ2-1; D is possibly TRBD1 or TRBD2 (5 bases each). Germline assignment: CDR1 DFQATT and CDR2 SNEGSKA (reference sequence). The ends were cut back, 7 bases at V and 8 bases at J, with 30 bases in the middle. The CDR3 covers 17 residues.

With respect to this clonotype: At one end, the junction sequence differs from germline, possibly due to a read error. The rearrangement joins TRBV11-2 to TRBJ2-3; tentatively, D is TRBD2 (6 bases). The CDR3 is 15 amino acids. Germline assignment: CDR1 SGHAT and CDR2 FQNNGV. The CDR3 coding sequence is TGTGCCAGCAGCTTACGGGGGTCACTGGGAGATGCGCAGTATTTT. It is translated as CASSLRGSLGDAQYF. Filled out from reference TRBV11-2 and TRBJ2-3, the complete variable domain reads EAGVAQSPRYKIIEKRQSVAFWCNPISGHATLYWYQQILGQGPKLLIQFQNNGVVDDSQLPKDRFSAERLKGVDSTLKIQPAKLEDSAVYLCASSLRGSLGDAQYFGPGTRLTVL.

The chain links TRBV7-2 to TRBJ2-4; TRBD2 agrees at 8 bases. The J call is in doubt because the DNA end fits TRBJ2-5 better. Germline V lookup: CDR1 SGHTA, CDR2 FQGNSA. The CDR3 covers 16 residues. CDR3 region: CASSLQAGANRETQYF. The CDR3 nucleotides are TGTGCCAGCAGCCTCCAAGCGGGAGCGAACCGGGAGACCCAGTACTTC.

This chain uses TRBV7-9 with TRBJ1-4; D not resolved. The CDR3 is 16 residues long. Germline V gene lookup returns CDR1 SEHNR and CDR2 FQNEAQ (reference sequence). The V and J ends lost 5 bases and 1 base respectively, with 14 bases between them. CDR3 in DNA: TGTGCCAGCAGCCCCCCGGTGGGGAGAACTAATGAAAAACTGTTTTTT. Translating it yields CASSPPVGRTNEKLFF.

This clonotype was observed once. V and J are TRBV7-3 and TRBJ2-3; D not resolved. V lost 2 bases, J lost 0 bases, and 12 bases lay in between. This CDR3 comprises 16 residues. Germline lookup yields CDR1 SGHTA and CDR2 FQGTGA. In DNA form, the CDR3 reads TGTGCCAGCAGCTTAGGACGGTATACTAGCACAGATACGCAGTATTTT. Amino acid sequence: CASSLGRYTSTDTQYF.

Of note for this clonotype: Given a much more abundant clone one base away, this may be a read error. The V and J genes are TRBV3-1 and TRBJ2-5; 8 bases are shared with TRBD1. The germline gives CDR1 LGHDT, CDR2 YNNKEL (reference sequence). The J segment lost 11 bases and the V segment lost 0 bases, leaving 11 bases of the junction unmatched. The length of the CDR3 is 15 residues. CDR3: CASSQDPDRGSEQYF. CDR3 in DNA: TGTGCCAGCAGCCAAGACCCCGACAGGGGTAGTGAGCAGTACTTC.

The CDR3 region is CASSRTIGQAASSYEQYF. The CDR3 region has the DNA TGTGCCAGCAGTAGAACGATAGGACAGGCGGCGAGCTCCTACGAGCAGTACTTC. The chain joins TRBV6-1 to TRBJ2-7; 7 nucleotides match TRBD1. CDR1 and CDR2 (germline): MNHNS, SASEGT. V dropped 5 bases and J dropped 0; count of bases not matched to a gene: 16. The CDR3 consists of 18 residues.

V and J are TRBV15 and TRBJ2-6; no definite D call. Trimming pared 0 bases from V and 1 base from J, leaving 7 bases between. Germline assignment: CDR1 LNHNV and CDR2 YYDKDF (reference sequence). The CDR3 is 16 amino acids. The CDR3 DNA is TGTGCCACCAGCAGAGATGGGGTTTCTGGGGCCAACGTCCTGACTTTC. Protein: CATSRDGVSGANVLTF.